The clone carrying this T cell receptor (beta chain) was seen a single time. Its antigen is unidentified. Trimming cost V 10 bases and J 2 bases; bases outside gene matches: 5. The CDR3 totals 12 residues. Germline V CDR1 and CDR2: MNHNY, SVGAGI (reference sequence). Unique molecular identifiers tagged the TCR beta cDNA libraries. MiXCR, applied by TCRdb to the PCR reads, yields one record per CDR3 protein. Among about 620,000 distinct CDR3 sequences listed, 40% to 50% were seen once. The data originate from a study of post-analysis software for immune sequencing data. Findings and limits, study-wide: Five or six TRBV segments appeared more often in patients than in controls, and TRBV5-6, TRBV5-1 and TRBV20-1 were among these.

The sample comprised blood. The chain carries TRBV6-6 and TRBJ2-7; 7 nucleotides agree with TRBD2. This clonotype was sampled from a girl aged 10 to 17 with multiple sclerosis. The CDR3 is CAIAGVPYEQYF. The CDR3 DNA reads TGTGCCATTGCGGGAGTACCCTACGAGCAGTACTTC.